This T cell receptor beta chain was identified during a study of CD4+ T cells in melanoma. Germline CDR1 is KGHSH and CDR2 is LQKENI. There are 15 residues in the CDR3. With 3 bases removed from V and 3 bases from J, the gap between germline ends came to 14 bases. Generated by immunoSEQ multiplex PCR, the TCRdb table keeps only in-frame clones and is missing some. This sample has 10,000 or so clones; approximately 68% occur once, and the top ten carry about 14%. Source material: cells from a culture (not recorded whether cultured in vitro). The chain carries TRBV18 and TRBJ1-2; the D gene is possibly TRBD1 (6 bases). This receptor was taken from a human donor with melanoma. The CDR3 sequence: CASSPGAGRDYGYTF. The CDR3 coding sequence is TGTGCCAGCTCACCGGGGGCTGGCAGAGACTATGGCTACACCTTC.